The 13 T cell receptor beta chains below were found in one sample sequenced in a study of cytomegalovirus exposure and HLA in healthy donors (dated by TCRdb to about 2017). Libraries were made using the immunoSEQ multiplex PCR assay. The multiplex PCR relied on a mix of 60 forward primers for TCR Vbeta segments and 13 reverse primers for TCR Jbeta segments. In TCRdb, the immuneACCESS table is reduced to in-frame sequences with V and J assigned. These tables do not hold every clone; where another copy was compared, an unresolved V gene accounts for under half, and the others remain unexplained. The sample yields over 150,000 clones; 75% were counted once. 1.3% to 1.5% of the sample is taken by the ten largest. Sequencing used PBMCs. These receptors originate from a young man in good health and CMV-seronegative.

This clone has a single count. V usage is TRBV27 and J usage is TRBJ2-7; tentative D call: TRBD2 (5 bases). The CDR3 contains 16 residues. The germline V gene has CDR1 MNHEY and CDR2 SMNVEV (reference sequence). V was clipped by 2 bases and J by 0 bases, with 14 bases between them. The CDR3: CASSLRRTQSSYEQYF. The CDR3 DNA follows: TGTGCCAGCAGTTTACGGAGGACTCAGAGCTCCTACGAGCAGTACTTC.

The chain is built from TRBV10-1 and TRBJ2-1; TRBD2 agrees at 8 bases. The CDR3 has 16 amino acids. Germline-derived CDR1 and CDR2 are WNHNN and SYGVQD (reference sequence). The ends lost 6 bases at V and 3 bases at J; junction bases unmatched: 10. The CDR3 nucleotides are TGCGCCAGCAGCGCCGGGACTAGTTTAGGCTACAATGAGCAGTTCTTC. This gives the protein CASSAGTSLGYNEQFF.

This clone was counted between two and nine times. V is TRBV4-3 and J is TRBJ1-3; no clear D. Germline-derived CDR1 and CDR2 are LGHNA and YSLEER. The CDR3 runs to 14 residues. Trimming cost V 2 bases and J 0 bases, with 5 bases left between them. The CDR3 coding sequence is TGCGCCAGCAGCCAAACCAGCTCTGGAAACACCATATATTTT. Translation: CASSQTSSGNTIYF.

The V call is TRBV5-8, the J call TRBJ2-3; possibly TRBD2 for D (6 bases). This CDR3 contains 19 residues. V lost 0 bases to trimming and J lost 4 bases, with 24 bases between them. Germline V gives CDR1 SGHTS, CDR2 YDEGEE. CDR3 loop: CASSLDDSKWGENPDTQYF. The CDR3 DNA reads TGTGCCAGCAGCTTGGACGATTCCAAATGGGGGGAGAACCCAGATACGCAGTATTTT.

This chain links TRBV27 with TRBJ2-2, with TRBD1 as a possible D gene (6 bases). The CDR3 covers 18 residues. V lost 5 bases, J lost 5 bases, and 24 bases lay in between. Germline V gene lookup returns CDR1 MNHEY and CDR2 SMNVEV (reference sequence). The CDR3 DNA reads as TGTGCCAGCAGTCCCACCTATGGGGGACAACCGCTAACCGGGGAGCTGTTTTTT. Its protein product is CASSPTYGGQPLTGELFF.

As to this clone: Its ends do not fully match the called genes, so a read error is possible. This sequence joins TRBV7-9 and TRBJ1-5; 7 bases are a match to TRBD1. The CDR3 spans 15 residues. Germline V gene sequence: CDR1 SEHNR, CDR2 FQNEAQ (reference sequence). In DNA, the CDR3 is TGTTCCAGCAGCCAAGGGGACAGTAGGTCTCAGCCCCAGCATTTT. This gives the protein CSSSQGDSRSQPQHF.

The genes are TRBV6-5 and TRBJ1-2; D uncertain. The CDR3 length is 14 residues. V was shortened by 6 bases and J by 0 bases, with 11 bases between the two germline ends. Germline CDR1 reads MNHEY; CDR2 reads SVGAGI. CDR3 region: CASRKHLTNYGYTF. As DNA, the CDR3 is TGTGCCAGCAGGAAACACCTGACTAACTATGGCTACACCTTC.

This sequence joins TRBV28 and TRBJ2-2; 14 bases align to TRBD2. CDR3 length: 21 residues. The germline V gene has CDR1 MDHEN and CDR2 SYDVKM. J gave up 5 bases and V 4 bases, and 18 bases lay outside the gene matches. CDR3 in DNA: TGTGCCAGCAGTTATCCTCCAACGCCCGGGACTAGCGGGAGCGGTACCGGGGAGCTGTTTTTT. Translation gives CASSYPPTPGTSGSGTGELFF.

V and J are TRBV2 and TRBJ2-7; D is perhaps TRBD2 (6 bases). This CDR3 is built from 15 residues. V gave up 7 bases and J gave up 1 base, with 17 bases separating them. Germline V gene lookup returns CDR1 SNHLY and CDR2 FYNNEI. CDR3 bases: TGTGCCAGCAAGCTCGGGGGAGGAGAGTCCTACGAGCAGTACTTC. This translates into CASKLGGGESYEQYF.

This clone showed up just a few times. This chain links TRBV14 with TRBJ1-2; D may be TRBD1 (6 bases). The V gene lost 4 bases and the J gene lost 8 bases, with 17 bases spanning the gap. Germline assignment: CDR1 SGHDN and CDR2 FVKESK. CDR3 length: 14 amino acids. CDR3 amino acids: CASSPLGAGDGYTF. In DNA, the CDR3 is TGTGCCAGCAGCCCCTTGGGGGCAGGGGACGGCTACACCTTC.

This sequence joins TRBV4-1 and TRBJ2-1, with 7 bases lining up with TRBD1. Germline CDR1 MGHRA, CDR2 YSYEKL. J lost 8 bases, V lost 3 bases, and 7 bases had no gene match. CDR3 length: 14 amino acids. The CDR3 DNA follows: TGCGCCAGCAGCCACGGGCCCCAGGGGGATGAGCAGTTCTTC. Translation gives CASSHGPQGDEQFF.

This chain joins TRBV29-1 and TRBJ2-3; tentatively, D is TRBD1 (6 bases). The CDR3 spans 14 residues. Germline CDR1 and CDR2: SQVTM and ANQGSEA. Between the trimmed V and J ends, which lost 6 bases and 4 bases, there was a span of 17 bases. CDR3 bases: TGCAGCGTACGGAAGGGGGACGTAGCAGATACGCAGTATTTT. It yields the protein CSVRKGDVADTQYF.

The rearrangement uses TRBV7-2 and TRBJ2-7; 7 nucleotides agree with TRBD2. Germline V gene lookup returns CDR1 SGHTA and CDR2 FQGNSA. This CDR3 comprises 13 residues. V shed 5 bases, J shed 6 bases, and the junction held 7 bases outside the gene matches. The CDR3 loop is CASSTVGGSEQYF. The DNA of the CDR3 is TGTGCCAGCAGCACTGTTGGCGGGAGCGAGCAGTACTTC.